This is a list of T cell receptor beta chains from one sample in a study of T-cell reconstitution after alpha-beta-depleted transplantation in children. TCRdb analysed the PCR reads with MiXCR anew, one entry per CDR3 protein. In the table there are a few hundred thousand distinct CDR3 sequences, over 9% of which are singletons. The material sequenced was PBMCs from the stem cell graft donor, taken from the stem cell graft. These receptors all come from a human donor who donated a stem cell graft to a child with acute lymphoblastic leukemia. CDR3s include the opening cysteine and the closing phenylalanine or tryptophan. Fields, in order: V gene, D gene, J gene, clone size, CDR3 DNA, CDR3 protein. A D gene is named only where the DNA matches it firmly. Clone size appears in some rows only: once, few, many, or a class for an expanded clone.

TRBV7-9	TRBD1	TRBJ1-6	many	TGTGCCAGCAGCGCGGGGACAGGCACATATAATTCACCCCTCCACTTT	CASSAGTGTYNSPLHF
TRBV25-1	TRBD1	TRBJ2-1	few	TGTGCCAGCAGTGATCAAAAGAGAGGCGACAGGGGGCTTGATGAGCAGTTCTTC	CASSDQKRGDRGLDEQFF
TRBV12-3/TRBV12-4	TRBD2	TRBJ2-1	NA	TGTGCCAGCAGTCCGCGACTAGCGGGAAGAAATGAGCAGTTCTTC	CASSPRLAGRNEQFF
TRBV12-3/TRBV12-4	NA	TRBJ1-2	many	TGTGCCAGCAGTTACGCCGGGGGACCCTCCTATGGCTACACCTTC	CASSYAGGPSYGYTF
TRBV18	TRBD1	TRBJ1-5	many	TGTGCCAGCTCACCGTTGGCGACAGGGGGTCAGCCCCAGCATTTT	CASSPLATGGQPQHF
TRBV9	NA	TRBJ2-7	few	TGTGCCAGCAGCGTAGAAGGACGCAGCTACGAGCAGTACTTC	CASSVEGRSYEQYF
TRBV4-1	NA	TRBJ2-1	NA	TGCGCCAGCAGCCCCCAACAGGGATCGGTGTGGCAGTTCTTC	CASSPQQGSVWQFF
TRBV5-1	NA	TRBJ1-1	many	TGCGCCAGCAGCCCCGATACAGGGAACACTGAAGCTTTCTTT	CASSPDTGNTEAFF
TRBV5-1	TRBD2	TRBJ2-3	few	TGCGCCAGCAGCTCCGGGACTAGCGGGAGAAGGACAGATACGCAGTATTTT	CASSSGTSGRRTDTQYF
TRBV7-2	NA	TRBJ2-7	few	TGTGCCAGCAGCAATCAGGAGCCGGGCAAGCAGTACTTC	CASSNQEPGKQYF
TRBV10-3	NA	TRBJ2-5	few	TGTGCCATCAGAATCGGCGAGACCCAGTACTTC	CAIRIGETQYF
TRBV7-9	TRBD2	TRBJ2-7	many	TGTGCCAGCAGCGTACAAACTAGCGGTAGCCCCTACGAGCAGTACTTC	CASSVQTSGSPYEQYF
TRBV20-1	TRBD2	TRBJ2-1	NA	TGCAGTGCTAGAGATCCGCGGACTAGCGGCTACAATGAGCAGTTCTTC	CSARDPRTSGYNEQFF
TRBV5-1	TRBD1	TRBJ2-7	NA	TGCGCCAGCAGCCTGACAGGGGATTCCAACGAGCAGTACTTC	CASSLTGDSNEQYF
TRBV28	NA	TRBJ2-7	NA	TGTGCCAGCAGTTTATGGGTCGGCGACGAGCAGTACTTC	CASSLWVGDEQYF
TRBV5-6	TRBD2	TRBJ2-7	few	TGTGCCAGCAGCCCGGCTGGCGGGACTATGCCCTACGAGCAGTACTTC	CASSPAGGTMPYEQYF
TRBV15	NA	TRBJ2-2	few	TGTGCCACCAGCAGAGCCGGCAGGGACACCGGGGAGCTGTTTTTT	CATSRAGRDTGELFF